This T cell receptor (beta chain) is from a study of OX40 agonist ivuxolimab in advanced cancers. Study overall: Patients in dose escalation had liver, melanoma, kidney or head and neck cancers. There were three patients with partial responses, one having hepatocellular carcinoma and two cutaneous melanoma. General study findings and limits: There were also nonresponders showing low normalized T-cell clonal expansion.

Measured with immunoSEQ multiplex PCR; TCRdb has only the in-frame clones, and not every one. The sample consists of about 99,000 clones, 95% to 97% of them appearing once. Comments on this clone: Its antigen is not identified.

Germline V gene lookup returns CDR1 LNHDA and CDR2 SQIVND (reference sequence). V lost 2 bases and J 2 bases, leaving 10 bases between the germline ends. The CDR3 loop spans 14 amino acids. The sample in question was CD4+ or CD8+ T cells sorted from blood, obtained in a trial of the OX40 agonist ivuxolimab. The source of this sequence is an adult with an advanced solid tumor such as melanoma, head and neck, liver or kidney cancer. The chain carries TRBV19 and TRBJ2-7; D possibly corresponds to TRBD2 (5 bases). CDR3 DNA sequence: TGTGCCAGTAGTATATCGGGGAACCCCTACGAGCAGTACTTC. Translation: CASSISGNPYEQYF.